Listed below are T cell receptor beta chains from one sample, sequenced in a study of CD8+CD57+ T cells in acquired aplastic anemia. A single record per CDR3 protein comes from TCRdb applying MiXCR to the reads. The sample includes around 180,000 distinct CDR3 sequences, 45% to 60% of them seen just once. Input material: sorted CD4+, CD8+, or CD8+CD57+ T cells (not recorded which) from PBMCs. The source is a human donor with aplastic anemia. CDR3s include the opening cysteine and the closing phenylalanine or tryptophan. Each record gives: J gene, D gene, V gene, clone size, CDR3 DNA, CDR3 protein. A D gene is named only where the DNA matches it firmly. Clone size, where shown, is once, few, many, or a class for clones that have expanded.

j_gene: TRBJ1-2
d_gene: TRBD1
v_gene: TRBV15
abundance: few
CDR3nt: TGTGCCACCAGTCTAGGGACAGGGTTCAGTAGGAACTATGGCTACACCTTC
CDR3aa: CATSLGTGFSRNYGYTF

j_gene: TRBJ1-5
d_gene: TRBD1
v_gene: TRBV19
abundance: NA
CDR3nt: TGTGCCAGTAGTATGGTGGCAGGGGGCGCTCAGCATTTT
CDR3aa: CASSMVAGGAQHF

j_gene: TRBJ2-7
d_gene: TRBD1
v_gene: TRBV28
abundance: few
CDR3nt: TGTGCCAGCAGTCAACCGGGGACAGGGTTATACGAGCAGTACTTC
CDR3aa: CASSQPGTGLYEQYF

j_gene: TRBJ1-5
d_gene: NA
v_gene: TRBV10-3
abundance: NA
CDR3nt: TGTGCCATCAGTGAGACGGGGGCCCTCGTGGGGAAACCCCAGCATTTT
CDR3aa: CAISETGALVGKPQHF

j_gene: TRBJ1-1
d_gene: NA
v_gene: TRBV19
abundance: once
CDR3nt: TGTGCCAGTAGTACCTCAGTGAACACTGAAGCTTTCTTT
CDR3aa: CASSTSVNTEAFF

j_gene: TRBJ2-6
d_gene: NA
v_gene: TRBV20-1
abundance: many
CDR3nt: TGCAGTGCTACTCCCGTGGGGGCCAACGTCCTGACTTTC
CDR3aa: CSATPVGANVLTF

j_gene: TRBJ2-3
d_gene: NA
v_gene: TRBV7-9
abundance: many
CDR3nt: TGTGCCAGCAGCTTAGAAGGGGCCACAGATACGCAGTATTTT
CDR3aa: CASSLEGATDTQYF

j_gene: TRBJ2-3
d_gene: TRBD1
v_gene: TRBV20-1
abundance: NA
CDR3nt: TGCAGTGCCCCCAGACAGGGATTGATGACAGATACGCAGTATTTT
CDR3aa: CSAPRQGLMTDTQYF

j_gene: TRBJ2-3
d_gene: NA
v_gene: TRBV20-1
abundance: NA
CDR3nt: TGCAGTGCTGTACCGGGTTACACAGATACGCAGTATTTT
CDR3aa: CSAVPGYTDTQYF

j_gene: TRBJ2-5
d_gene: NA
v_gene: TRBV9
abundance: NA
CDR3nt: TGTGCCAGCAGGGCCGGGACTTCAAACCTTGGGACCCAGTACTTC
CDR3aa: CASRAGTSNLGTQYF

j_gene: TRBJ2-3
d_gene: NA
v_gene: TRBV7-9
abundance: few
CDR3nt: TGTGCCAGCAGCCCGAATAGCGGAGATACGCAGTATTTT
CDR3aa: CASSPNSGDTQYF

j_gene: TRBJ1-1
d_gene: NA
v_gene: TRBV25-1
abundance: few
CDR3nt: TGTGCCAGCAGTGACATCACTCAACGGGGGACTGAAGCTTTCTTT
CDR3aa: CASSDITQRGTEAFF

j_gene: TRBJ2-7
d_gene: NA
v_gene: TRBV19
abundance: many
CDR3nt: TGTGCCAGTAGTATTAATTATGCCGCCATCTACGAGCAGTACTTC
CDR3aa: CASSINYAAIYEQYF

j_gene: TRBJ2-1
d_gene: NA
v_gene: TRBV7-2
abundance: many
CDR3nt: TGTGCCAGCTCAAGCTTAGGTGGGGTCAATGAGCAGTTCTTC
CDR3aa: CASSSLGGVNEQFF

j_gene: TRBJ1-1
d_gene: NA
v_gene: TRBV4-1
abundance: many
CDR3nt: TGCGCCAGCAGCCAAGCCGATCAGGGTGTAAGGTCTGAAGCTTTCTTT
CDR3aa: CASSQADQGVRSEAFF

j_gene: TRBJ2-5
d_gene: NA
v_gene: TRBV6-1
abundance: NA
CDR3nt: TGTGCCAGCAGGGAAGACTCGCCCGCCCAGTACTTC
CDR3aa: CASREDSPAQYF

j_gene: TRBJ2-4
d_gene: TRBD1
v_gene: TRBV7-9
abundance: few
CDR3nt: TGTGCCAGCAGCTTAGCTCCTGGGACAGGAAAAAACATTCAGTACTTC
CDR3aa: CASSLAPGTGKNIQYF

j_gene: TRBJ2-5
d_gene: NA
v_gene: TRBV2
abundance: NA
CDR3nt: TGTGCCAGCAGTACCCCAGGGAGACAAGAGACCCAGTACTTC
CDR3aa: CASSTPGRQETQYF

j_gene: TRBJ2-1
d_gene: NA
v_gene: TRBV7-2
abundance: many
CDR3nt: TGTGCCAGCAGCTTAGGCACAGGGTATGAGCAGTTCTTC
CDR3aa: CASSLGTGYEQFF

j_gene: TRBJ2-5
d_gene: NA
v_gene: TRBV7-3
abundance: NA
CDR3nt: TGTGCCAGCAGCTTTTGGGGGGCGGAAGAGACCCAGTACTTC
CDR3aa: CASSFWGAEETQYF

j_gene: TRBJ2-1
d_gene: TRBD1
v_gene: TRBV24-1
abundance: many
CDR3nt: TGTGCCACCAGTGAGCATGGACAGGTCTACAATGAGCAGTTCTTC
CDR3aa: CATSEHGQVYNEQFF

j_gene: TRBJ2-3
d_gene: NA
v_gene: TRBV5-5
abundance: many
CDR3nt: TGTGCCAGCAGCTTGGCCCGGAGTGGAGGAGATACGCAGTATTTT
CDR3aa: CASSLARSGGDTQYF

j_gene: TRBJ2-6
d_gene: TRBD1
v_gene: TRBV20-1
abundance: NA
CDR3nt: TGCAGTGCTAGATCGGGACAGGGGGCGACTGGGGCCAACGTCCTGACTTTC
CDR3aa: CSARSGQGATGANVLTF

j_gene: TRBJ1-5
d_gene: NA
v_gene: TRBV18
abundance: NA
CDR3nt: TGTGCCAGCTCACCTCGTGATCTCCATCGGGGTCAGCCCCAGCATTTT
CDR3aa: CASSPRDLHRGQPQHF

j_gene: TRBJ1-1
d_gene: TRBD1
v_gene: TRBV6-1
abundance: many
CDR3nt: TGTGCCAGCAGTGGCAGGGGGCCTGAAGCTTTCTTT
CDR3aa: CASSGRGPEAFF

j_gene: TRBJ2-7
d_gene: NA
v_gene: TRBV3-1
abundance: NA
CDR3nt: TGTGCCAGCAGCCAGGTGGCGTGGGTGCAAACCTACGAGCAGTACTTC
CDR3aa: CASSQVAWVQTYEQYF

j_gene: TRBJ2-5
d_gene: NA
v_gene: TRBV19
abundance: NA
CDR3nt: TGTGCCAGTAGTATGGCCAGGGCAGAGACCCAGTACTTC
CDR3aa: CASSMARAETQYF

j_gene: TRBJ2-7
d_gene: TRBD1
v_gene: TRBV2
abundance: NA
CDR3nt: TGTGCCAGCACTGAGGACAGGACCATCTACGAGCAGTACTTC
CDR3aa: CASTEDRTIYEQYF

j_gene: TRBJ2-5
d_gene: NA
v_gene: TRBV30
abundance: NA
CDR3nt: TGTGCCTGGAGGGGAGGCCGGCCCGGGTTTCTTGAAGAGACCCAGTACTTC
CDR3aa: CAWRGGRPGFLEETQYF

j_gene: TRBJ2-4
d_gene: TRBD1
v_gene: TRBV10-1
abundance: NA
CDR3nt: TGCGCCAGCAGTGGGAACCGGGACAGGGGGCCTAAAAACATTCAGTACTTC
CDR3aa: CASSGNRDRGPKNIQYF

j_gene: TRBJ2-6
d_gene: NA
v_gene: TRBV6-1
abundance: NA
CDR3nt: TGTGCCAGCAGTGACCGGTACGTCCTGACTTTC
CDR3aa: CASSDRYVLTF

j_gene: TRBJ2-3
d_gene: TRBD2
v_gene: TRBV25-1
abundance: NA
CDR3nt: TGTGCCAGCGTTCGGCGGGGGGGCACAGATACGCAGTATTTT
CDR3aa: CASVRRGGTDTQYF

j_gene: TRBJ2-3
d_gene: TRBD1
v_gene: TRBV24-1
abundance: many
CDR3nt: TGTGCCACCAGTGACCGTGGACAGGGCGTAGATACGCAGTATTTT
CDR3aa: CATSDRGQGVDTQYF

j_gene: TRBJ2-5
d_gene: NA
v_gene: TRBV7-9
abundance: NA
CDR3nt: TGTGCCAGCAGCCAAGAGACCCAGTACTTC
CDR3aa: CASSQETQYF

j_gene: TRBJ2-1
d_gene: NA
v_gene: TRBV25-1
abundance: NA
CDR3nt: TGTGCCAGCGGTCGGCGCATAGAACCCTACAATGAGCAGTTCTTC
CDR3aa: CASGRRIEPYNEQFF

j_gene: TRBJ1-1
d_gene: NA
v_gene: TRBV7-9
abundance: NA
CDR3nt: TGTGCCAGCAGCTCCCGGAGGGACACTGAAGCTTTCTTT
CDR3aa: CASSSRRDTEAFF

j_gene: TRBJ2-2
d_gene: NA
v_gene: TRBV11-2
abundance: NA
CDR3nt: TGTGCCAGCAGGAAGCAGGGTCGCGACACCGGGGAGCTGTTTTTT
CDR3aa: CASRKQGRDTGELFF

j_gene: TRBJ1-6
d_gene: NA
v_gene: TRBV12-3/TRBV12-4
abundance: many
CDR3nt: TGTGCCAGCAGTTTCCCAGGTTCACCCCTCCACTTT
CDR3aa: CASSFPGSPLHF

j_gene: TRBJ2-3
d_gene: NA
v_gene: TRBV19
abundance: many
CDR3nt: TGTGCCAGTAGTATAAGGGGGGCAGATACGCAGTATTTT
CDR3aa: CASSIRGADTQYF

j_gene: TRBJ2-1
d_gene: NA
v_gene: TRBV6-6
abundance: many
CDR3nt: TGTGCCAGCAGTTCAGGGCCACAGTTCTTC
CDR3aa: CASSSGPQFF

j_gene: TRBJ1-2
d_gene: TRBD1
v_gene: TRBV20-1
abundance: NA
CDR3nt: TGCAGTGCTCCGACAGGGGGATATGGCTACACCTTC
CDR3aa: CSAPTGGYGYTF

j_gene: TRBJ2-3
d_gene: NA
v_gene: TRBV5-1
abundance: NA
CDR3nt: TGCGCCAGCAGCGGCGGGTTCAGCACAGATACGCAGTATTTT
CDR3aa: CASSGGFSTDTQYF

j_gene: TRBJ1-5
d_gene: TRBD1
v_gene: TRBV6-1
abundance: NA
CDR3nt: TGTGCCAGCAGTCGACAGGGGGCTCCCAATCAGCCCCAGCATTTT
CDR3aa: CASSRQGAPNQPQHF

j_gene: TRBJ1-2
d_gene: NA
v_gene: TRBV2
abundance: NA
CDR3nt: TGTGCCAGCAGTGAAGTGGCCGCTTTTCATGGCTACACCTTC
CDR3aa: CASSEVAAFHGYTF

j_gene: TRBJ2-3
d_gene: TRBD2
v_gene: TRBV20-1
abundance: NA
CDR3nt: TGCAGTGCTACTAGCGGGGACACAGATACGCAGTATTTT
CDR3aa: CSATSGDTDTQYF

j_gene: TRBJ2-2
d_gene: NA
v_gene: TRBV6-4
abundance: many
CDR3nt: TGTGCCAGCAGGCGGGCGACCGGGGAGCTGTTTTTT
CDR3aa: CASRRATGELFF

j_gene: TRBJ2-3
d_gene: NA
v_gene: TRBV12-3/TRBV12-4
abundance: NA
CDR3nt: TGTGCCAGCAGTTTCGGGGTCTTGGAAGATACGCAGTATTTT
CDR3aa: CASSFGVLEDTQYF

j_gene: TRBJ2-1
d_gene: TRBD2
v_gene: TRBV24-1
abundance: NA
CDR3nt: TGTGCCACCAGTGATGCGTCTAGCGGGAGGACTTGGCAGTTCTTC
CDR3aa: CATSDASSGRTWQFF

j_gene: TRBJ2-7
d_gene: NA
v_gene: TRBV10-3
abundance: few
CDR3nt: TGTGCCATCAGTGAGGCAGGAGACTCCTACGAGCAGTACTTC
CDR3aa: CAISEAGDSYEQYF

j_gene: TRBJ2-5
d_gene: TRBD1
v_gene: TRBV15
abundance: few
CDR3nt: TGTGCCACCAGCGCAGATACCGGGACAGTAGAAGAGACCCAGTACTTC
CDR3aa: CATSADTGTVEETQYF

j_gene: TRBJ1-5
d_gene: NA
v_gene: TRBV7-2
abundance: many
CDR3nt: TGTACCAGCAGCGCTTACACAGGGACCAATCAGCCCCAGCATTTT
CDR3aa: CTSSAYTGTNQPQHF

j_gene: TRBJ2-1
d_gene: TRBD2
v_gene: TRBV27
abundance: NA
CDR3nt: TGTGCCAGCAGCCCCGGGACTAGGCTCAATGAGCAGTTCTTC
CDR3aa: CASSPGTRLNEQFF

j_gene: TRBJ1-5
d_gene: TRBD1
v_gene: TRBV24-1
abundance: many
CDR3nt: TGTGCCACCAGTGACAGAACAGGGGGCAATCAGCCCCAGCATTTT
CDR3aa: CATSDRTGGNQPQHF